Presented here are 30 T cell receptor beta chains from one specimen sequenced in a study of CD8 T cells in Susac syndrome. Random hexamers primed reverse transcription of about 0.45 to 1 ug RNA. Using its own MiXCR run on the immunoSEQ multiplex PCR reads, TCRdb lists one record per CDR3 protein. The table lists some 140,000 distinct CDR3 sequences, approximately 79% of them singletons. Sequencing was done on a sample of CD8+ T cells from PBMCs. The receptors derive from a human donor with multiple sclerosis.

The chain employs TRBV20-1 and TRBJ2-1, with D uncertain. The CDR3 consists of 11 residues. CDR1 is DFQATT, CDR2 SNEGSKA, per germline (reference sequence). V dropped 0 bases and J dropped 9 bases, with 6 bases sitting between them. The chain's CDR3 is CSARDQSEQFF. The CDR3 DNA follows: TGCAGTGCTAGAGATCAGAGTGAGCAGTTCTTC.

V is TRBV12-3 or TRBV12-4 and J is TRBJ2-5; D is uncertain. The V gene lost 7 bases and the J gene lost 5 bases, with 14 bases spanning the gap. This CDR3 has 13 amino acids. The CDR3 loop reads CASTVSGSETQYF. In nucleotides, the CDR3 is TGTGCCAGCACCGTCTCCGGATCCGAGACCCAGTACTTC.

The chain combines TRBV10-3 with TRBJ2-7; D gene ambiguous. V lost 6 bases to trimming and J lost 1 base, with 10 bases between them. The CDR3 runs 13 residues. Germline CDR1 and CDR2: ENHRY and SYGVKD. CDR3 DNA sequence: TGTGCCATCAGCGAGGACGCTTCCTACGAGCAGTACGTC. It specifies CAISEDASYEQYV.

The V gene is TRBV6-1, the J gene TRBJ2-7; 13 bases fit TRBD2. The CDR3 extends over 15 amino acids. From germline, CDR1 is MNHNS and CDR2 SASEGT. V lost 6 bases and J lost 4; bases outside the gene matches: 6. In nucleotides, the CDR3 is TGTGCCAGCAGGGATGGACTAGCGGGGGCTTACGAGCAGTACGTC. It translates to CASRDGLAGAYEQYV.

The rearrangement joins TRBV9 to TRBJ1-1; unclear D gene. The CDR3 sequence is 15 residues long. The germline V and J ends were trimmed by 0 bases and 5 bases, with 14 bases remaining between them. CDR1 and CDR2 (germline): SGDLS, YYNGEE. The CDR3 DNA is TGTGCCAGCAGCGTAGGGCGTGTGGGGAGGACTGAAGCTTTCTTT. Translating it yields CASSVGRVGRTEAFF.

V usage is TRBV9 and J usage is TRBJ1-1, with 7 bases aligning to TRBD1. With 3 bases clipped from V and 2 bases from J, the junction kept 13 bases outside the gene matches. CDR1 is SGDLS and CDR2 is YYNGEE in the germline V gene. The CDR3 has 17 amino acids. The CDR3 loop reads CASSASRDRIINTEAFF. The CDR3 nucleotides read TGTGCCAGCAGCGCCTCGCGGGACAGAATTATAAACACTGAAGCTTTCTTT.

CDR3 coding DNA: TGTGCCAGCAGCAGGACGGAATACAATGAGCAGTTCTTC. Protein: CASSRTEYNEQFF. The rearrangement joins TRBV6-4 to TRBJ2-1; D call uncertain. CDR3 size: 13 residues. V was clipped by 6 bases and J by 4 bases, with 10 bases between them. Germline CDR1 and CDR2: MRHNA and SNTAGT.

This sequence joins TRBV27 and TRBJ2-2, with no clear D. This CDR3 contains 15 residues. Between the trimmed V and J ends, which lost 6 bases and 2 bases, there was a span of 13 bases. In germline, CDR1 is MNHEY, CDR2 SMNVEV (reference sequence). The CDR3 loop reads CASSPPDGNTGELFF. The CDR3 region has the DNA TGTGCCAGCAGCCCCCCGGACGGAAACACCGGGGAGCTGTTTTTT.

V gene TRBV20-1 combines with J gene TRBJ1-2; TRBD1 aligns across 9 bases. In germline, CDR1 is DFQATT, CDR2 SNEGSKA (reference sequence). The CDR3 sequence is 14 residues long. V gave up 6 bases and J gave up 0 bases; unmatched junction bases: 5. DNA of the CDR3: TGCAGTGCCGACAGGGGGGAGGCTAACTATGGCTACACCTTC. This codes for CSADRGEANYGYTF.

This clonotype was recorded only once. The rearrangement links TRBV7-8 to TRBJ2-1; 7 bases are shared with TRBD2. Germline CDR1 SGHVS, CDR2 FQNEAQ. The CDR3 totals 13 residues. V lost 4 bases, J lost 6 bases, and 3 bases stayed unmatched. CDR3 DNA: TGTGCCAGCAGCTGGACTAGGGTCAATGAGCAGTTCTTC. The encoded protein is CASSWTRVNEQFF.

This clonotype has just a few counts. The chain carries TRBV4-3 and TRBJ1-1, with D perhaps TRBD1 (5 bases). The CDR3 consists of 14 residues. Trimming left V 0 bases short and J 6 bases short, with 11 bases between. CDR1 LGHNA and CDR2 YSLEER come from the germline V gene. CDR3 sequence (DNA): TGCGCCAGCAGCCAAGATTTCAGGGCCGCTGAAGCTTTCTTT. Amino acids: CASSQDFRAAEAFF.

This clonotype was detected a few times. A junction boundary mismatches the germline segment, possibly from a read error. The V gene is TRBV2, the J gene TRBJ2-3; 9 nucleotides line up with TRBD1. The germline gives CDR1 SNHLY, CDR2 FYNNEI. The CDR3 consists of 14 residues. The CDR3 DNA sequence: TGTGCCAGCGGACAGGGGCCTCGCACGGATACGCAGTATTTT. It is translated as CASGQGPRTDTQYF.

The chain has TRBV7-2 and TRBJ2-7; D is unclear. The CDR3 totals 15 residues. V shed 1 base and J shed 0 bases, with 10 bases lying between them. Germline V gene sequence: CDR1 SGHTA, CDR2 FQGNSA. The DNA for the CDR3 is TGTGCCAGCAGCTTAGTACCGGGTCCCTCCTACGAGCAGTACTTC. Protein: CASSLVPGPSYEQYF.

The DNA of the CDR3 is TGTGCCAGCAGTTTTACAGCAGAGAACACCTACGAGCAGTACTTC. This encodes CASSFTAENTYEQYF. This chain joins TRBV28 and TRBJ2-7; D ambiguous. Trimming took 3 bases from V and 2 from J, leaving 14 bases between them. Germline V gene lookup returns CDR1 MDHEN and CDR2 SYDVKM. The CDR3 contains 15 residues.

V gene TRBV5-1 combines with J gene TRBJ2-7, with D tentatively TRBD1 or TRBD2 (6 bases each). The V and J ends lost 7 bases and 4 bases respectively, with 15 bases between them. Germline V gene sequence: CDR1 SGHRS, CDR2 YFSETQ. The CDR3 has 13 amino acids. The CDR3 coding sequence is TGCGCCAGCCGACGCACAGGGAGGTACGAGCAGTACTTC. Amino acid sequence: CASRRTGRYEQYF.

This clonotype turned up a few times. The chain uses TRBV7-3 and TRBJ2-1; D may be TRBD1 or TRBD2 (5 bases each). This CDR3 has 13 residues. Germline CDR1 and CDR2: SGHTA and FQGTGA. The ends were cut back, 3 bases at V and 7 bases at J, with 10 bases in the middle. CDR3 residues: CASSLGVGNEQFF. CDR3 DNA: TGTGCCAGCAGCTTGGGGGTTGGAAATGAGCAGTTCTTC.

J is TRBJ1-1 and V is TRBV3-1, with D perhaps TRBD1 (5 bases). The V and J ends lost 4 bases and 1 base respectively, with 10 bases between them. Germline CDR1 and CDR2: LGHDT and YNNKEL (reference sequence). CDR3 length: 14 amino acids. The DNA of the CDR3 is TGTGCCAGCAGCCCTACAGGTCGGAACACTGAAGCTTTCTTT. Translating it yields CASSPTGRNTEAFF. Drawing the rest from reference TRBV3-1 and TRBJ1-1, the complete variable domain is DTAVSQTPKYLVTQMGNDKSIKCEQNLGHDTMYWYKQDSKKFLKIMFSYNNKELIINETVPNRFSPKSPDKAHLNLHINSLELGDSAVYFCASSPTGRNTEAFFGQGTRLTVV.

The genes are TRBV7-9 and TRBJ1-2; D is uncertain. Trimming shortened V by 3 bases and J by 5 bases, and 10 bases separated the two germline ends. Per the germline V gene, CDR1 is SEHNR and CDR2 is FQNEAQ (reference sequence). The CDR3 sequence is 13 residues long. CDR3 loop: CASSFDGFYGYTF. For the CDR3, the DNA is TGTGCCAGCAGCTTTGACGGATTTTATGGCTACACCTTC.

The chain links TRBV7-9 to TRBJ2-7; D is ambiguous. CDR1 is SEHNR and CDR2 is FQNEAQ in the germline V gene (reference sequence). The ends were cut back, 5 bases at V and 3 bases at J, with 11 bases in the middle. The CDR3 has 13 residues. In nucleotides, the CDR3 is TGTGCCAGCAGCGCCGACACAGTCTACGAGCAGTACTTC. Protein sequence: CASSADTVYEQYF.

J is TRBJ2-2 and V is TRBV4-2; a weak D match, TRBD1 (5 bases). Trimming left V 4 bases short and J 1 base short, with 19 bases between. This CDR3 has 18 amino acids. The V gene's germline CDR1 is LGHNA and CDR2 YNFKEQ. The CDR3 nucleotides are TGTGCCAGCAGCCCACCCGTCCACTTAACAGGGAACACCGGGGAGCTGTTTTTT. Translation gives CASSPPVHLTGNTGELFF.

The rearrangement links TRBV2 to TRBJ1-2, with TRBD1 identical over 8 bases. Trimming removed 6 bases from V and 5 bases from J; junction bases left unmatched: 8. This CDR3 contains 14 residues. Germline V gives CDR1 SNHLY, CDR2 FYNNEI. The CDR3 loop reads CASRGDRTEYGYTF. In nucleotides, the CDR3 is TGTGCCAGCAGAGGGGACAGGACGGAGTATGGCTACACCTTC.

The rearrangement uses TRBV28 and TRBJ1-5; D is unresolved. Trimming took 7 bases from V and 0 from J, leaving 4 bases between them. The V gene's germline CDR1 is MDHEN and CDR2 SYDVKM. The CDR3 runs to 12 residues. CDR3 residues: CASKDSNQPQHF. The CDR3 DNA reads TGTGCCAGCAAGGATAGCAATCAGCCCCAGCATTTT.

This chain joins TRBV5-1 and TRBJ1-2; 12 nucleotides agree with TRBD1. V lost 4 bases and J lost 2; bases outside the gene matches: 18. The CDR3 has 20 amino acids. CDR1 SGHRS and CDR2 YFSETQ come from the germline V gene. The CDR3, as DNA: TGCGCCAGCAGCCCCAGGAGGGCGGGGACAGGGGGCGAAAGAAACTATGGCTACACCTTC. It is translated as CASSPRRAGTGGERNYGYTF.

The genes are TRBV20-1 and TRBJ1-1; D might be TRBD1 (5 bases). V was shortened by 0 bases and J by 0 bases, with 11 bases between the two germline ends. The CDR3 length is 15 residues. Germline lookup yields CDR1 DFQATT and CDR2 SNEGSKA (reference sequence). The CDR3 sequence is CSARDQGLLNTEAFF. The CDR3 DNA sequence: TGCAGTGCTAGAGATCAGGGTTTGCTGAACACTGAAGCTTTCTTT.

The V and J genes are TRBV2 and TRBJ2-1; the D gene is possibly TRBD2 (5 bases). Germline lookup yields CDR1 SNHLY and CDR2 FYNNEI. This CDR3 spans 13 amino acids. Between the trimmed V and J ends, which lost 0 bases and 8 bases, there was a span of 8 bases. The CDR3 nucleotides read TGTGCCAGCAGTGAAGCTCTGGACTATGAGCAGTTCTTC. This translates into CASSEALDYEQFF.

This clonotype came up a few times. The V call is TRBV27, the J call TRBJ2-6; D may be TRBD1 (5 bases). CDR3 length equals 16 residues. Trimming removed 0 bases from V and 2 bases from J, with 8 bases in between. In germline, CDR1 is MNHEY, CDR2 SMNVEV (reference sequence). The CDR3 reads CASSLSQGAGANVLTF. The CDR3 DNA is TGTGCCAGCAGTTTATCCCAGGGTGCTGGGGCCAACGTCCTGACTTTC. The full variable domain, with the rest looked up from reference TRBV27 and TRBJ2-6, is EAQVTQNPRYLITVTGKKLTVTCSQNMNHEYMSWYRQDPGLGLRQIYYSMNVEVTDKGDVPEGYKVSRKEKRNFPLILESPSPNQTSLYFCASSLSQGAGANVLTFGAGSRLTVL.

J is TRBJ2-1 and V is TRBV30, with D possibly TRBD1 on 6 matching bases. V lost 4 bases and J lost 8, with 9 bases in between. The germline V gene has CDR1 GTSNPN and CDR2 SVGIG (reference sequence). The CDR3 runs to 11 residues. The CDR3 nucleotides are TGTGCCTGGATTCCAGGGGATGAGCAGTTCTTC. This codes for CAWIPGDEQFF.

The chain carries TRBV7-9 and TRBJ2-7; D is uncertain. Deletions cut 2 bases from V and 1 base from J, with 6 bases between. The CDR3 sequence is 13 residues long. CDR1 and CDR2 (germline): SEHNR, FQNEAQ (reference sequence). The CDR3 protein is CASSLPASYEQYV. The CDR3 nucleotides are TGTGCCAGCAGCTTACCAGCATCCTACGAGCAGTACGTC.

This chain uses TRBV7-2 with TRBJ1-4, with unresolved D. Trimming removed 5 bases from V and 7 bases from J, with 11 bases in between. Germline values: CDR1 SGHTA, CDR2 FQGNSA. CDR3 length: 13 residues. As DNA, the CDR3 is TGTGCCAGCAGCCAGCTCTCTCGTGAAAAACTGTTTTTT. Translation gives CASSQLSREKLFF.

This chain connects TRBV10-3 to TRBJ1-4, with D possibly matching TRBD1 (6 bases). Between the trimmed V and J ends, which lost 3 bases and 7 bases, there was a span of 18 bases. This CDR3 has 16 residues. Germline V gives CDR1 ENHRY, CDR2 SYGVKD. DNA for the CDR3: TGTGCCATCAGTGATCCTTCGGGGGCGGAAGGTGAAAAACTGTTTTTT. Translation gives CAISDPSGAEGEKLFF.